This T cell receptor beta chain is from a study of blood T cell repertoires in COVID-19. Trimming stripped 1 base from V and 4 bases from J, with 21 bases between. This CDR3 region has 18 residues. Germline CDR1 KGHSH, CDR2 LQKENI. Repertoires were generated with immunoSEQ multiplex PCR, while TCRdb's copy carries only in-frame clones and drops some. The sample includes around 200,000 clones, around 87% of them seen just once. The gene calls are TRBV18 and TRBJ2-3; D remains ambiguous. The origin of this receptor is a man aged 40-49 years with active or convalescent COVID-19. The sample taken for sequencing was peripheral blood. This chain's CDR3 is CASSPLQWSEASADTQYF. Written as DNA, the CDR3 is TGTGCCAGCTCACCACTTCAGTGGAGCGAGGCTTCGGCAGATACGCAGTATTTT.